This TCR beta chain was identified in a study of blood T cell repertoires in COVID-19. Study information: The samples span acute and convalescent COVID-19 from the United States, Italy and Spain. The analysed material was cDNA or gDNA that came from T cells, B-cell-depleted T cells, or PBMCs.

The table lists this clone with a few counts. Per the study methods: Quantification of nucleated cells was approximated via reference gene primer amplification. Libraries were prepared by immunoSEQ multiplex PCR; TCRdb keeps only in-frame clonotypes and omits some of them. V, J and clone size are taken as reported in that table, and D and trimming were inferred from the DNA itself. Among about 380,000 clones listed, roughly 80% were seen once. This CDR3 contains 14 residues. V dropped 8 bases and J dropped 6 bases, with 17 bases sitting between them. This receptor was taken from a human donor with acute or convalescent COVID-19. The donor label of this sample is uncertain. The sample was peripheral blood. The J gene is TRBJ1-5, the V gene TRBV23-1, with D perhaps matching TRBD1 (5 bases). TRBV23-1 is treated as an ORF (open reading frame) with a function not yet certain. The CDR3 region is CASSGGGAGQPQHF. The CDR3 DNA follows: TGCGCCAGCTCGGGAGGCGGGGCTGGTCAGCCCCAGCATTTT.